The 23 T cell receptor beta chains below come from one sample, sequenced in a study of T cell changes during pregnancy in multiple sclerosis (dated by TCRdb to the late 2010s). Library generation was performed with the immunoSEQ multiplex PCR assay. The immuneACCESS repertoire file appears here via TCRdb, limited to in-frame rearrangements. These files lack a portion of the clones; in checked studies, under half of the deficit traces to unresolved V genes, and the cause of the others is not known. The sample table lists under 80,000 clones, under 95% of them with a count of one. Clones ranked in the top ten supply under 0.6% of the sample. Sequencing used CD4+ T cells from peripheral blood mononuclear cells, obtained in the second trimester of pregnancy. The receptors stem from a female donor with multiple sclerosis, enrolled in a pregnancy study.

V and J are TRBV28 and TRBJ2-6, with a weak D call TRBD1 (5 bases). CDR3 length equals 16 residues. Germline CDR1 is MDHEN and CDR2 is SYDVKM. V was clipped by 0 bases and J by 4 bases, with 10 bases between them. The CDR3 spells CASSLWVGPGANVLTF. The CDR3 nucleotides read TGTGCCAGCAGTTTATGGGTGGGGCCCGGGGCCAACGTCCTGACTTTC.

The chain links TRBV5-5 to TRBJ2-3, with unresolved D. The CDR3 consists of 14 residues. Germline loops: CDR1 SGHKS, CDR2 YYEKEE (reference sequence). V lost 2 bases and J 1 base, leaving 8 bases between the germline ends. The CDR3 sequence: CASSFFSGTDTQYF. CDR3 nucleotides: TGTGCCAGCAGCTTCTTTTCTGGCACAGATACGCAGTATTTT.

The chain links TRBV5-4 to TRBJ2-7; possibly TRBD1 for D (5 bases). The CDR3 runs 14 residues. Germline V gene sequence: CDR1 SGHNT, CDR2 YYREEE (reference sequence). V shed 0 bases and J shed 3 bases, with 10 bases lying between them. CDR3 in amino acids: CASSLADTDYEQYF. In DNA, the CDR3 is TGTGCCAGCAGCTTGGCGGACACCGACTACGAGCAGTACTTC.

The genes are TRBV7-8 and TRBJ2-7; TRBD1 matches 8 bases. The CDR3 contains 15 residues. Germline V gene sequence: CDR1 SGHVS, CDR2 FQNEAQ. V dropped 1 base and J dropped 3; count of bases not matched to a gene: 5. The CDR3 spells CASSLEVRGLYEQYF. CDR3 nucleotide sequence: TGTGCCAGCAGCTTAGAAGTCAGGGGGCTCTACGAGCAGTACTTC.

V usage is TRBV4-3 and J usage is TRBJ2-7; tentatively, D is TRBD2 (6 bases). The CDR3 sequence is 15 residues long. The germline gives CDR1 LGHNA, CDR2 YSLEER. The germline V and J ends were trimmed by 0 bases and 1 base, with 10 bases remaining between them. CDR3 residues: CASSQDRDSSYEQYF. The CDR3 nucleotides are TGCGCCAGCAGCCAAGACCGGGACTCATCCTACGAGCAGTACTTC.

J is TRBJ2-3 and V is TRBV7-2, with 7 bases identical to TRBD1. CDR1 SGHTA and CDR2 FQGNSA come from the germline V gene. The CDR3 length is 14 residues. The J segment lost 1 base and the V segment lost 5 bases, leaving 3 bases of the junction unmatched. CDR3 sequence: CASSPGQRTDTQYF. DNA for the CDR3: TGTGCCAGCAGCCCGGGACAGCGCACAGATACGCAGTATTTT.

CDR3: CASSPWDRANTEAFF. The CDR3 region has the DNA TGTGCCAGCAGCCCTTGGGACAGGGCAAACACTGAAGCTTTCTTT. This chain joins TRBV7-8 and TRBJ1-1, with 9 bases matching TRBD1. Germline lookup yields CDR1 SGHVS and CDR2 FQNEAQ. There are 15 residues in the CDR3. V was pared by 5 bases and J by 2 bases, with 6 bases of the junction left unmatched.

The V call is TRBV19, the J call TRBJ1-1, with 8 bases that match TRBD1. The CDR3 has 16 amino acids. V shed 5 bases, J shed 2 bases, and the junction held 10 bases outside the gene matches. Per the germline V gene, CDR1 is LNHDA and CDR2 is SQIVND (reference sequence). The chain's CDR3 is CASSFSRTGFNTEAFF. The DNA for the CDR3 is TGTGCCAGTAGTTTTAGCCGGACAGGGTTCAACACTGAAGCTTTCTTT.

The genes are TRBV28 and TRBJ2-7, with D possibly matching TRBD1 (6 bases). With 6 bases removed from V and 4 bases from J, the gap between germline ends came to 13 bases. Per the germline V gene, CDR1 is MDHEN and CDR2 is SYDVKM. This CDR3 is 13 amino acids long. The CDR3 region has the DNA TGTGCCAGCAGCACAACCCAGGGGTACGAGCAGTACTTC. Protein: CASSTTQGYEQYF.

The CDR3 reads CASSRTENQPQHF. The CDR3 bases are TGTGCCAGCAGCCGGACAGAGAATCAGCCCCAGCATTTT. This chain links TRBV7-8 with TRBJ1-5, with D possibly matching TRBD1 (6 bases). CDR3 length: 13 amino acids. The V and J ends lost 5 bases and 4 bases respectively, with 9 bases between them. Looked up from germline, CDR1 is SGHVS and CDR2 is FQNEAQ.

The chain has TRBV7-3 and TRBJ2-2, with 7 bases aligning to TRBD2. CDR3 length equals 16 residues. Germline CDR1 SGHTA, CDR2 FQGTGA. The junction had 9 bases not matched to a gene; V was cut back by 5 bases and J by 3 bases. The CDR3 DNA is TGTGCCAGCAGCCCGAAGCGGGGTCTAGACACCGGGGAGCTGTTTTTT. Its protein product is CASSPKRGLDTGELFF.

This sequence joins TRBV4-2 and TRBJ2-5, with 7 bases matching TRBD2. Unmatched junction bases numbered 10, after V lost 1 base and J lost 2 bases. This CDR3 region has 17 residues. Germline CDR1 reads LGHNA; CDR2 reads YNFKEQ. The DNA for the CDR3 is TGTGCCAGCAGCCAAGGACACAGCGGGACTTCACAAGAGACCCAGTACTTC. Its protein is CASSQGHSGTSQETQYF.

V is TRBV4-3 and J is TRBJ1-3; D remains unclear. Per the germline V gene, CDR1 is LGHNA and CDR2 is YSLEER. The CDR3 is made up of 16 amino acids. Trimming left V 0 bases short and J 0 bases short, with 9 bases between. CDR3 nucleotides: TGCGCCAGCAGCCAAGATGAGGAGCTCTCTGGAAACACCATATATTTT. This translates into CASSQDEELSGNTIYF.

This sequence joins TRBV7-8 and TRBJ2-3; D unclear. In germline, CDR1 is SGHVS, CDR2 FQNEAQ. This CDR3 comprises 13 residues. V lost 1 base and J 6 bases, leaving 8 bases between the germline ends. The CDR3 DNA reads TGTGCCAGCAGCTTAGTAGCTTCGGATACGCAGTATTTT. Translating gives CASSLVASDTQYF.

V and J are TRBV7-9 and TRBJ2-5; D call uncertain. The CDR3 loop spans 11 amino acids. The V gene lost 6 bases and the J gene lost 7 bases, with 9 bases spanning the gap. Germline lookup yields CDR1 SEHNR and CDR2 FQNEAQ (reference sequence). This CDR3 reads CASSPAGTQYF. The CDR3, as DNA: TGTGCCAGCAGTCCCGCAGGGACCCAGTACTTC.

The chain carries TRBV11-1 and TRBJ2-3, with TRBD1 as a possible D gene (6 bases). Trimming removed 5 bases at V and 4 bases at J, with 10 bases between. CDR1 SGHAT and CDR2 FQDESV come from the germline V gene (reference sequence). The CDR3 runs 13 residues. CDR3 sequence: CASSPGQSDTQYF. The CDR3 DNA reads TGTGCCAGCAGCCCCGGACAGTCAGATACGCAGTATTTT.

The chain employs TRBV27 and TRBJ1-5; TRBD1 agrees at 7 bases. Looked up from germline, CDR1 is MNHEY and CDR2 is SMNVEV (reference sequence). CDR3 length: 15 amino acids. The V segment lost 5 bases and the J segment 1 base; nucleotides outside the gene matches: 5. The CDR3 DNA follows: TGTGCCAGCAGTAGAGGGACAGTAAGCAATCAGCCCCAGCATTTT. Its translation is CASSRGTVSNQPQHF.

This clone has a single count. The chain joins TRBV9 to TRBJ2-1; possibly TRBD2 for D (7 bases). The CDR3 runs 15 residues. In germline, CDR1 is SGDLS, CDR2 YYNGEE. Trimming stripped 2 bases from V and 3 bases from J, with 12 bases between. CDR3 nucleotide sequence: TGTGCCAGCAGCGTTGGGAGGGGGGGCTACAATGAGCAGTTCTTC. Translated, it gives CASSVGRGGYNEQFF.

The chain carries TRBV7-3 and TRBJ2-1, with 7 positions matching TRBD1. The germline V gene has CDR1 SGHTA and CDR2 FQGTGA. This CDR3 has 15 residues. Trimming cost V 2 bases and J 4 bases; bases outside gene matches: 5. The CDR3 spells CASSLGQVMYNEQFF. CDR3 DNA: TGTGCCAGCAGCTTAGGACAGGTCATGTACAATGAGCAGTTCTTC.

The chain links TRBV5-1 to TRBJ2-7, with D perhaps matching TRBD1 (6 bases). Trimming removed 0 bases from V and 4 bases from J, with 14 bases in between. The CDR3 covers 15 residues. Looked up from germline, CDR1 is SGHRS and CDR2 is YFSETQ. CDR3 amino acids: CASSLGGQSSYEQYF. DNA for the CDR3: TGCGCCAGCAGCTTGGGTGGACAGTCCTCTTACGAGCAGTACTTC.

The CDR3 sequence is CASSPRFQRGQETQYF. DNA for the CDR3: TGTGCCAGCAGCCCCCGTTTCCAGCGGGGACAAGAGACCCAGTACTTC. This rearrangement joins TRBV4-2 to TRBJ2-5, with TRBD2 matching 7 bases. Unmatched junction bases numbered 10, after V lost 4 bases and J lost 2 bases. Germline CDR1 reads LGHNA; CDR2 reads YNFKEQ. The CDR3 has 16 residues.

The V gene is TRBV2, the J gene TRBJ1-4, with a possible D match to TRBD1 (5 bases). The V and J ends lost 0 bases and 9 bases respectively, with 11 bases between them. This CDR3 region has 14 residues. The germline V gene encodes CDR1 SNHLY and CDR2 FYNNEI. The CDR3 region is CASSEAGAPKKLFF. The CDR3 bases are TGTGCCAGCAGTGAAGCAGGGGCGCCTAAAAAACTGTTTTTT.

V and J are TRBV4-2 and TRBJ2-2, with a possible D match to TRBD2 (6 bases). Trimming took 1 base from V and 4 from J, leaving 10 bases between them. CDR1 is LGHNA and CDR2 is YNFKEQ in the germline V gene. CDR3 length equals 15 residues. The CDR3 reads CASSQVGEATGELFF. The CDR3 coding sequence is TGTGCCAGCAGCCAAGTCGGGGAGGCCACCGGGGAGCTGTTTTTT.